A selection of T cell receptor beta chains follows, all from one sample in a study of cytomegalovirus exposure and HLA in healthy donors. This table comes from immunoSEQ multiplex PCR, and its TCRdb copy is limited to in-frame clones, with some not included. The sample carries 90,000 to 100,000 clones, roughly 63% recorded once. The material sequenced was PBMCs. All receptors derive from a boy between 10 and 17 years old in good health and CMV-seropositive. CDR3s include the opening cysteine and the closing phenylalanine or tryptophan. A D gene is named only where the DNA matches it firmly. Clone size is stated in some rows and not others, as once, few, many or a class when expanded.

v_call: TRBV6-5
j_call: TRBJ1-4
d_call: TRBD1
clone_size: -
cdr3_nt: TGTGCCAGCAGTTCCCACGGACAGGAGGTGTTTTTT
cdr3_aa: CASSSHGQEVFF

v_call: TRBV7-2
j_call: TRBJ1-4
d_call: -
clone_size: once
cdr3_nt: TGTGCCAGCACCCTAGCCCGGACTAATGAAAAACTGTTTTTT
cdr3_aa: CASTLARTNEKLFF

v_call: TRBV9
j_call: TRBJ1-3
d_call: -
clone_size: -
cdr3_nt: TGTGCCAGCAGCGTAACAGGGCCGTCCTCTGGAAACACCATATATTTT
cdr3_aa: CASSVTGPSSGNTIYF

v_call: TRBV5-1
j_call: TRBJ1-1
d_call: -
clone_size: once
cdr3_nt: TGCGCCAGCAGCTTAGCACTGATGAACACTGAAGCTTTCTTT
cdr3_aa: CASSLALMNTEAFF

v_call: TRBV7-2
j_call: TRBJ2-7
d_call: TRBD2
clone_size: -
cdr3_nt: TGTGCCAGCAGCTTATCCGACCTCCCGGGAGGGCACGAGCAGTACTTC
cdr3_aa: CASSLSDLPGGHEQYF

v_call: TRBV29-1
j_call: TRBJ1-6
d_call: -
clone_size: -
cdr3_nt: TGCAGCGTGGCGGAGTATAATTCACCCCTCCACTTT
cdr3_aa: CSVAEYNSPLHF

v_call: TRBV5-4
j_call: TRBJ2-5
d_call: TRBD1
clone_size: -
cdr3_nt: TGTGCCAGCGGCTACGACAGGGGTGGGACCCAGTACTTC
cdr3_aa: CASGYDRGGTQYF

v_call: TRBV6-5
j_call: TRBJ2-1
d_call: -
clone_size: -
cdr3_nt: TGTGCCAGCAGTTACGGGTCGTCGGGACTGGACAATGAGCAGTTCTTC
cdr3_aa: CASSYGSSGLDNEQFF

v_call: TRBV30
j_call: TRBJ1-5
d_call: TRBD1
clone_size: -
cdr3_nt: TGTGCCTGGAGTGTATGGACAGGGCAGGGACTTAGCAATCAGCCCCAGAATTTT
cdr3_aa: CAWSVWTGQGLSNQPQNF

v_call: TRBV19
j_call: TRBJ2-1
d_call: -
clone_size: -
cdr3_nt: TGTGCCAGTAGTATCGGGAGTCGGCAGTTCTTC
cdr3_aa: CASSIGSRQFF

v_call: TRBV15
j_call: TRBJ1-1
d_call: TRBD1
clone_size: -
cdr3_nt: TGTGCCACCACCAGGGGGAGGGCGAACACTGAAGCTTTCTTT
cdr3_aa: CATTRGRANTEAFF

v_call: TRBV2
j_call: TRBJ1-5
d_call: -
clone_size: -
cdr3_nt: TGTGCCAGCAGTGACGGCGGGCTCCAGAATTTT
cdr3_aa: CASSDGGLQNF

v_call: TRBV25-1
j_call: TRBJ2-7
d_call: TRBD2
clone_size: -
cdr3_nt: TGTGCCAGCAGTGAGAGACTAGCGGGGGCGCCAGGGGGCGAGCAGTACTTC
cdr3_aa: CASSERLAGAPGGEQYF